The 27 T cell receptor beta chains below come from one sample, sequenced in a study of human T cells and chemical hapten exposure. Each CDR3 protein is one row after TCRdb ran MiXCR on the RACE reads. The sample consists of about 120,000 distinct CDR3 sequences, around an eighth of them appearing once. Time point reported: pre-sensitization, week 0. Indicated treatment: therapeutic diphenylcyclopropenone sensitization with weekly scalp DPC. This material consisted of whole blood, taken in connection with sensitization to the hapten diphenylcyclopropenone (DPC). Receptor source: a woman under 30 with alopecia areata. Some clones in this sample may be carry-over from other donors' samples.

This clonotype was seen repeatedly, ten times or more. In DNA, the CDR3 is TGTGCCAGCAGTACCGCCAATCAGCCCCAGCATTTT. Translated: CASSTANQPQHF. This chain connects TRBV12-3 or TRBV12-4 to TRBJ1-5; no definite D call. This CDR3 has 12 amino acids. Trimming took 5 bases from V and 3 from J, leaving 5 bases between them.

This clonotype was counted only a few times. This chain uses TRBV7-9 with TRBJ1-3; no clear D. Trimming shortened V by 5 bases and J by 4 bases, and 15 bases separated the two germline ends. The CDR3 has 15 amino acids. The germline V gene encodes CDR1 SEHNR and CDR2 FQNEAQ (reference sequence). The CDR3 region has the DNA TGTGCCAGCAGCATGGGCGGAGGTGCGGGAAACACCATATATTTT. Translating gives CASSMGGGAGNTIYF. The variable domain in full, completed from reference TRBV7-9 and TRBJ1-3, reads DTGVSQNPRHKITKRGQNVTFRCDPISEHNRLYWYRQTLGQGPEFLTYFQNEAQLEKSRLLSDRFSAERPKGSFSTLEIQRTEQGDSAMYLCASSMGGGAGNTIYFGEGSWLTVV.

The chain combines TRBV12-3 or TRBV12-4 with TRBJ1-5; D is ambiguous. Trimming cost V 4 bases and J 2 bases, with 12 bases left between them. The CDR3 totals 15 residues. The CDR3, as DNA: TGTGCCAGCAGTTCCAAGCGTATGGGCAATCAGCCCCAGCATTTT. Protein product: CASSSKRMGNQPQHF.

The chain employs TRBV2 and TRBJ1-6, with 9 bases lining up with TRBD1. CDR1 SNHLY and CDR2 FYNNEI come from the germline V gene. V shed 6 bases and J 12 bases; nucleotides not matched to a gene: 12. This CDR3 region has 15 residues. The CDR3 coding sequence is TGTGCCAGCAGCGCGGACAGGACAGGGGCCGGACCCCTCCACTTT. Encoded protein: CASSADRTGAGPLHF.

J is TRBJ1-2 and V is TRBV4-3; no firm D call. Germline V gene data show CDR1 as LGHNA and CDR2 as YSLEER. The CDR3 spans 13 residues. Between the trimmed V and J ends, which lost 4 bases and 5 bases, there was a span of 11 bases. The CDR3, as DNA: TGCGCCAGCAGCCGTGGACTCTCTTATGGCTACACCTTC. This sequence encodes CASSRGLSYGYTF.

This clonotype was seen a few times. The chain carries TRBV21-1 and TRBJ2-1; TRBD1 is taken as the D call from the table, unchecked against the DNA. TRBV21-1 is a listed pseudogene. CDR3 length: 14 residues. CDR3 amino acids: CQGRKLSCYNEQFF. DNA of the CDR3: TGCCAGGGGAGGAAGCTATCTTGCTACAATGAGCAGTTCTTC.

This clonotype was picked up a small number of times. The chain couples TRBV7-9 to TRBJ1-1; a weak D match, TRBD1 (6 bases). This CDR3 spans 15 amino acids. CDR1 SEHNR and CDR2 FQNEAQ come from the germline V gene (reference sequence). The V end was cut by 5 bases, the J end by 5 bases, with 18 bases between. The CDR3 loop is CASSVPQGGGTEAFF. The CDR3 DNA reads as TGTGCCAGCAGCGTACCTCAGGGAGGGGGGACTGAAGCTTTCTTT.

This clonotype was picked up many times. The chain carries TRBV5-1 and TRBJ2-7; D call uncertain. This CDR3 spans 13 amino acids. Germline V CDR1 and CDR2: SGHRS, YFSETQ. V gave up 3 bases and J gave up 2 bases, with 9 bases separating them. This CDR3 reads CASSSAATYEQYF. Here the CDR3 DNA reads TGCGCCAGCAGCTCGGCAGCAACCTACGAGCAGTACTTC.

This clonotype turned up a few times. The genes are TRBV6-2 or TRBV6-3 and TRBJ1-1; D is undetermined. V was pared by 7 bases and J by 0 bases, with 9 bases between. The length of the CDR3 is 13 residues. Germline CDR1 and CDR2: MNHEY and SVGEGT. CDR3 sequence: CASTKILNTEAFF. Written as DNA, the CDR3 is TGTGCCAGCACTAAGATACTGAACACTGAAGCTTTCTTT.

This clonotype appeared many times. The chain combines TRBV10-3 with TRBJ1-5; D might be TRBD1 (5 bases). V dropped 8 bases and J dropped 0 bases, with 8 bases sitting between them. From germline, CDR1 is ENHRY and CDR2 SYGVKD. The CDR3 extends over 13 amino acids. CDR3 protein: CAIGGYSNQPQHF. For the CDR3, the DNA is TGTGCCATCGGGGGATATAGCAATCAGCCCCAGCATTTT.

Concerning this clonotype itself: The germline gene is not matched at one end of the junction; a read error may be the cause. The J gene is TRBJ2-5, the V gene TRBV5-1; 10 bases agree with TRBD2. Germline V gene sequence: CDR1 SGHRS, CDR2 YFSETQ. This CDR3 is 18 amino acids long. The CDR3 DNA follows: TGCGCCATCAGCCCCACACCGCCGGGACTAGCGACAGGAGAGACCCAGTACTTC. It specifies CAISPTPPGLATGETQYF.

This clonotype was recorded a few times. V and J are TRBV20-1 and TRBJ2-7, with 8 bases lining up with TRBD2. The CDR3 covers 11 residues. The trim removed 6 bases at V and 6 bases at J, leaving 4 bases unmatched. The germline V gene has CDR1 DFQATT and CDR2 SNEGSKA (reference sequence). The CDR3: CSAGRGAEQYF. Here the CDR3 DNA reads TGCAGTGCGGGGCGGGGGGCCGAGCAGTACTTC.

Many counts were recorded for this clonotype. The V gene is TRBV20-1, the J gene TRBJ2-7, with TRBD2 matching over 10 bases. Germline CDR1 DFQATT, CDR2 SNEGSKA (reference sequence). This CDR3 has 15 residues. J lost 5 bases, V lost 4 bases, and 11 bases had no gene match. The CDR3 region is CSAKPSGGARDEQYF. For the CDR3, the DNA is TGCAGTGCTAAGCCTAGCGGGGGCGCCCGTGACGAGCAGTACTTC.

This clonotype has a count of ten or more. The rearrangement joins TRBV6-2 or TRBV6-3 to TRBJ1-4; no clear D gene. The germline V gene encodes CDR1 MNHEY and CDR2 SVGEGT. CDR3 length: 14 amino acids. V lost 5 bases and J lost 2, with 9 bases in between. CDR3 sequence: CASSHPWTNEKLFF. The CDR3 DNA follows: TGTGCCAGCAGTCACCCATGGACTAATGAAAAACTGTTTTTT.

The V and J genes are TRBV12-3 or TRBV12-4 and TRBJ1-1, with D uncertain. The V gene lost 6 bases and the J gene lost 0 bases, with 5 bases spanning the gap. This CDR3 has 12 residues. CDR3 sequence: CASSYLNTEAFF. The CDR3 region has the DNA TGTGCCAGCAGCTACTTGAACACTGAAGCTTTCTTT.

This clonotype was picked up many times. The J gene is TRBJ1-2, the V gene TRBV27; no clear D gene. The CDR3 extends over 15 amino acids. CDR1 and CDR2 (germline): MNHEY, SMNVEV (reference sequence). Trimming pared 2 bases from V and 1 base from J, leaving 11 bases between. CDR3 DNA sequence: TGTGCCAGCAGTTTAAACGAGGGCAGTAACTATGGCTACACCTTC. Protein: CASSLNEGSNYGYTF.

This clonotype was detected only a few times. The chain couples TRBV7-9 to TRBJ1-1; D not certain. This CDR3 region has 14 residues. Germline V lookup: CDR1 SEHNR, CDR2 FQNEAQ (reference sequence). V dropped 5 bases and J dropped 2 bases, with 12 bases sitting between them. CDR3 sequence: CASSKLTGNTEAFF. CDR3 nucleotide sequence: TGTGCCAGCAGCAAGCTGACGGGCAACACTGAAGCTTTCTTT.

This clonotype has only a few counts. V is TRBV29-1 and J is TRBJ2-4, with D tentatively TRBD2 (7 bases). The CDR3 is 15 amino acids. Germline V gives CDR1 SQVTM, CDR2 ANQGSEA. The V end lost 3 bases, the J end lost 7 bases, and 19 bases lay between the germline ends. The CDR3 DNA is TGCAGCGTTGATTCCCGGCGGGGGCCGGGGAACATTCAGTACTTC. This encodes CSVDSRRGPGNIQYF.

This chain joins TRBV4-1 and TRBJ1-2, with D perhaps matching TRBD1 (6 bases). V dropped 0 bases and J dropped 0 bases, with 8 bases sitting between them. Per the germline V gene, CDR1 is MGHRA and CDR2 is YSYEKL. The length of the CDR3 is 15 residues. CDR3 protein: CASSQDRGTNYGYTF. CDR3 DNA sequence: TGCGCCAGCAGCCAAGACAGGGGTACTAACTATGGCTACACCTTC.

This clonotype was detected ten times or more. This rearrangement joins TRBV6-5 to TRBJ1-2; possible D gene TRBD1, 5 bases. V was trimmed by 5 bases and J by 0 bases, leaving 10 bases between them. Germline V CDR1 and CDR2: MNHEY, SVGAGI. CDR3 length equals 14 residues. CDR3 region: CASSRDPANYGYTF. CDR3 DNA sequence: TGTGCCAGCAGTCGGGACCCAGCTAACTATGGCTACACCTTC.

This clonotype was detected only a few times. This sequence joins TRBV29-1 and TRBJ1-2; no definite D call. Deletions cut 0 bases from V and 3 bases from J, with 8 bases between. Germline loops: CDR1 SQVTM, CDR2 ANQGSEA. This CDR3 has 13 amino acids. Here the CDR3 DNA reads TGCAGCGTTGAAGATCGGACCGACTATGGCTACACCTTC. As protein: CSVEDRTDYGYTF.

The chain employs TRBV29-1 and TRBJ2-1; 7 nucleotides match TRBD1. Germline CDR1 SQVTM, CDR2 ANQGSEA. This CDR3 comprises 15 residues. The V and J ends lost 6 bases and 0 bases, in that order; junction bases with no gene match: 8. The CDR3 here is CSVDTGASSYNEQFF. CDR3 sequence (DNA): TGCAGCGTCGATACAGGGGCCAGCTCCTACAATGAGCAGTTCTTC.

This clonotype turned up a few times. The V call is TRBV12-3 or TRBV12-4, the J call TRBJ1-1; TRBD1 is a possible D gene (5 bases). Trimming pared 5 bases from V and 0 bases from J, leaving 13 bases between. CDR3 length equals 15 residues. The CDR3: CASSLAGTVNTEAFF. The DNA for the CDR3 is TGTGCCAGCAGTCTCGCCGGGACGGTGAACACTGAAGCTTTCTTT.

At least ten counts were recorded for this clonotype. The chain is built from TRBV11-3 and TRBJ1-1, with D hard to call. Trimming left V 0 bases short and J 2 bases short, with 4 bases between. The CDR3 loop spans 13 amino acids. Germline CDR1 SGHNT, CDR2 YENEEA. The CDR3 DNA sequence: TGTGCCAGCAGCTTAGACAGTAACACTGAAGCTTTCTTT. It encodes CASSLDSNTEAFF. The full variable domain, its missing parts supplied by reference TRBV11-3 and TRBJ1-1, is EAGVVQSPRYKIIEKKQPVAFWCNPISGHNTLYWYLQNLGQGPELLIRYENEEAVDDSQLPKDRFSAERLKGVDSTLKIQPAELGDSAVYLCASSLDSNTEAFFGQGTRLTVV.

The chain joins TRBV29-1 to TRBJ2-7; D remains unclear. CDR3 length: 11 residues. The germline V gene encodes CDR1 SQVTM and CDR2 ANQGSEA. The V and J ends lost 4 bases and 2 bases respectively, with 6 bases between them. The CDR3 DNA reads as TGCAGCGTTGTAGCAGCCTACGAGCAGTACTTC. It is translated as CSVVAAYEQYF.

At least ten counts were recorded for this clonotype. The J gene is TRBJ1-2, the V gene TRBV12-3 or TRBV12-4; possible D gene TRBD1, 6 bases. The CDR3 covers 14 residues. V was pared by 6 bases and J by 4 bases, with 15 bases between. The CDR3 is CASRKGRGSYGYTF. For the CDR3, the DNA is TGTGCCAGCAGGAAGGGCAGGGGAAGCTATGGCTACACCTTC.

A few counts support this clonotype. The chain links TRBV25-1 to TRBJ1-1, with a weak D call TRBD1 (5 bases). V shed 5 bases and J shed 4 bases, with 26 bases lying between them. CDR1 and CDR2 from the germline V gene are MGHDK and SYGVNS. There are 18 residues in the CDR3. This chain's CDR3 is CASSSLGPYQGGGTEAFF. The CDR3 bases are TGTGCCAGCAGTTCCCTGGGGCCATACCAGGGCGGGGGCACTGAAGCTTTCTTT.